This T cell receptor (beta chain) emerged from a study of T cell changes during pregnancy in multiple sclerosis. CDR3 length: 17 amino acids. Germline assignment: CDR1 LNHNV and CDR2 YYDKDF (reference sequence). V shed 1 base and J shed 0 bases, with 16 bases lying between them. This clone was counted a single time. Sequenced by immunoSEQ multiplex PCR; TCRdb stores in-frame clones only, minus some. The profile shows under 55,000 clones, about 91% of them singletons. The source was CD8+ T cells from peripheral blood mononuclear cells, collected after pregnancy. This clonotype was obtained from a female donor with multiple sclerosis, enrolled in a pregnancy study. This chain connects TRBV15 to TRBJ2-7, with D tentatively TRBD1 (5 bases). In DNA, the CDR3 is TGTGCCACCAGCAGAGTAAGGGGCGAGCTGAACTCCTACGAGCAGTACTTC. It yields the protein CATSRVRGELNSYEQYF. Drawing the rest from reference TRBV15 and TRBJ2-7, the complete variable domain is DAMVIQNPRYQVTQFGKPVTLSCSQTLNHNVMYWYQQKSSQAPKLLFHYYDKDFNNEADTPDNFQSRRPNTSFCFLDIRSPGLGDTAMYLCATSRVRGELNSYEQYFGPGTRLTVT.